The TCR beta chain described here comes from a study of T-cell memory formation after mild COVID-19. Notes on the study in general: Memory cells collected pre-infection included some clones that later responded, suggesting cross-reactive memory joined.

A single record per CDR3 protein comes from TCRdb applying MiXCR to the 5' RACE reads. The table lists some 190,000 distinct CDR3 sequences, approximately 20% of them singletons, with 2.4% in the top ten. Per germline, CDR1 SEHNR and CDR2 FQNEAQ (reference sequence). Trimming pared 1 base from V and 4 bases from J, leaving 10 bases between. This CDR3 comprises 14 residues. This clonotype was picked up many times. The antigen is not known. The chain uses TRBV7-9 and TRBJ1-1; D is unclear. This sequence was found in an adult woman who had mild COVID-19 (a few samples of this study predate the infection). Cell type and time point are not known. Source material: PBMCs or a T cell subset sorted from them (not recorded which). DNA of the CDR3: TGTGCCAGCAGCTTAGGCGGTGGGAGCACTGAAGCTTTCTTT. It is translated as CASSLGGGSTEAFF. Full variable domain (rest looked up from reference TRBV7-9 and TRBJ1-1): DTGVSQNPRHKITKRGQNVTFRCDPISEHNRLYWYRQTLGQGPEFLTYFQNEAQLEKSRLLSDRFSAERPKGSFSTLEIQRTEQGDSAMYLCASSLGGGSTEAFFGQGTRLTVV.